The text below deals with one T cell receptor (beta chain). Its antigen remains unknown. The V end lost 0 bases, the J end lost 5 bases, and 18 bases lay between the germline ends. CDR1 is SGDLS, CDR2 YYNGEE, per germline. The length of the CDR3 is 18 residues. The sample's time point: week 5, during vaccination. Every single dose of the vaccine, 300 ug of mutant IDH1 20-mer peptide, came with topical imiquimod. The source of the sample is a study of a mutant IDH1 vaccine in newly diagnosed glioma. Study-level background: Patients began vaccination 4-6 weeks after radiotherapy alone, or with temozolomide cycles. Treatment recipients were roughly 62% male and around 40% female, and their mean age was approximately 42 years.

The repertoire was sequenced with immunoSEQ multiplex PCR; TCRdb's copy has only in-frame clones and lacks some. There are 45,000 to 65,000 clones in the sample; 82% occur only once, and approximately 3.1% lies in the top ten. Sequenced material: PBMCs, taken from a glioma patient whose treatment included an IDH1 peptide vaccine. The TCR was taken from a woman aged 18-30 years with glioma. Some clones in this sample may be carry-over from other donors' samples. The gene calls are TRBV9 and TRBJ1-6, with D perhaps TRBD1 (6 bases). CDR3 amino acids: CASSVGVPGGTNNSPLHF. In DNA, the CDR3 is TGTGCCAGCAGCGTAGGGGTCCCGGGGGGCACCAATAATTCACCCCTCCACTTT.